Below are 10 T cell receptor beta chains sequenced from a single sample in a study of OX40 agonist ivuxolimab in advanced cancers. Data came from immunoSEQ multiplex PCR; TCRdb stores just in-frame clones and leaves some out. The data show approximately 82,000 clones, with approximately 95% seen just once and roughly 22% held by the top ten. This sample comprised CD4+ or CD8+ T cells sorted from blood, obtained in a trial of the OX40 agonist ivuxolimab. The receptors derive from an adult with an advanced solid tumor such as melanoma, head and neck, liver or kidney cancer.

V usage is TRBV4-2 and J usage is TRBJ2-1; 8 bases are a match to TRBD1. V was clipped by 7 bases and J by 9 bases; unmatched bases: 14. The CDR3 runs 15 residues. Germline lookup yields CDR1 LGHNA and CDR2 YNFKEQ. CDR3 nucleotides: TGTGCCAGCACGACATGGGGACAGGTGGAGGGTGAGCAGTTCTTC. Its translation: CASTTWGQVEGEQFF.

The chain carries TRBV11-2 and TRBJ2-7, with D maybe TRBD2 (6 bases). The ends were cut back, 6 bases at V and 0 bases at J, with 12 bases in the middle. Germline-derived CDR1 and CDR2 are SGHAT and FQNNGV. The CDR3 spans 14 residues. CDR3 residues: CASSRRGFSYEQYF. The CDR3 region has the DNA TGTGCCAGCAGTCGCCGGGGGTTCTCCTACGAGCAGTACTTC. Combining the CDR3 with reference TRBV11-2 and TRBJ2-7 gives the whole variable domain EAGVAQSPRYKIIEKRQSVAFWCNPISGHATLYWYQQILGQGPKLLIQFQNNGVVDDSQLPKDRFSAERLKGVDSTLKIQPAKLEDSAVYLCASSRRGFSYEQYFGPGTRLTVT.

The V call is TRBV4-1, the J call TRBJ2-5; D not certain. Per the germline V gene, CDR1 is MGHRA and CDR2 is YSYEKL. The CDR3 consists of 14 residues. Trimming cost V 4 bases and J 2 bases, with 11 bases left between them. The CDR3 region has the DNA TGCGCCAGCAGCCCCCCCCTAGGACAAGAGACCCAGTACTTC. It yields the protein CASSPPLGQETQYF.

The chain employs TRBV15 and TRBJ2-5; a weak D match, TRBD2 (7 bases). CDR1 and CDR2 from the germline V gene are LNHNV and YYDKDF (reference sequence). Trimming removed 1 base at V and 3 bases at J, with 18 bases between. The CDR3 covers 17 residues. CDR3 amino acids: CATSRANFEGGKETQYF. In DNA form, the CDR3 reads TGTGCCACCAGCAGAGCCAACTTCGAGGGGGGGAAAGAGACCCAGTACTTC.

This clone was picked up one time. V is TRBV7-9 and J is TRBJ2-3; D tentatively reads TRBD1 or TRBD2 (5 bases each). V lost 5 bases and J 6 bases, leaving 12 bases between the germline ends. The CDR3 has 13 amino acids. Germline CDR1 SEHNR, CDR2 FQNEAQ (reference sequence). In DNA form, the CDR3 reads TGTGCCAGCAGCGAAGGGTGGGGGGATACGCAGTATTTT. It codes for CASSEGWGDTQYF.

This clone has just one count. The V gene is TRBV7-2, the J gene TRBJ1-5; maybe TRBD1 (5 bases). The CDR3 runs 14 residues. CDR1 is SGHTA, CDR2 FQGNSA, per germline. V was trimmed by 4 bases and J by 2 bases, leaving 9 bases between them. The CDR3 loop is CASSWGRGNQPQHF. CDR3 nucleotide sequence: TGTGCCAGCAGCTGGGGGAGAGGCAATCAGCCCCAGCATTTT. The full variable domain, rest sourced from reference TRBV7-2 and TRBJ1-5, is GAGVSQSPSNKVTEKGKDVELRCDPISGHTALYWYRQSLGQGLEFLIYFQGNSAPDKSGLPSDRFSAERTGGSVSTLTIQRTQQEDSAVYLCASSWGRGNQPQHFGDGTRLSIL.

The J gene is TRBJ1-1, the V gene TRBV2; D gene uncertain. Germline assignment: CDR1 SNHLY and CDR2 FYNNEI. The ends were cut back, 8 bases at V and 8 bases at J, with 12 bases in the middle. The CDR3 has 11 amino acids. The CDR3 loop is CASRASPEAFF. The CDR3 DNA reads TGTGCCAGCCGAGCAAGTCCCGAAGCTTTCTTT.

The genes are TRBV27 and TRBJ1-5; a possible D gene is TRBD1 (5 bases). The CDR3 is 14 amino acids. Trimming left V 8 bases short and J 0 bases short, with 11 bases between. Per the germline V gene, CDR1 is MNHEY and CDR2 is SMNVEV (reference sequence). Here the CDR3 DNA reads TGTGCCAGCTCTGACAGAGTTAGCAATCAGCCCCAGCATTTT. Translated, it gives CASSDRVSNQPQHF.

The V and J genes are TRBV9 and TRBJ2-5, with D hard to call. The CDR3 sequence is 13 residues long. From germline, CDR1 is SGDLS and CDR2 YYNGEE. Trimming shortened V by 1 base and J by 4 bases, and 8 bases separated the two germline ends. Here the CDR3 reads CASSVTGLETQYF. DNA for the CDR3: TGTGCCAGCAGCGTAACCGGTCTAGAGACCCAGTACTTC.

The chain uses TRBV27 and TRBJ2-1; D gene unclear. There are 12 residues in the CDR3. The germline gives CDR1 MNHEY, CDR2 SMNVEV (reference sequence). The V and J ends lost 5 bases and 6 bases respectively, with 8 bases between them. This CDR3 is CASSLLGNEQFF. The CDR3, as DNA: TGTGCCAGCAGTCTATTGGGCAATGAGCAGTTCTTC.